These 3 T cell receptor beta chains originate from one sample sequenced in a study of identical twins. TCRdb analysed the 5' RACE reads with MiXCR anew, one entry per CDR3 protein. The sample has hundreds of thousands of distinct CDR3 sequences, less than 25% seen once. These data were also reused for a study on T cells expressing NK-cell markers.

Sample: PBMCs. All receptors come from a woman aged 18 to 35 in good health.

The rearrangement links TRBV20-1 to TRBJ2-3, with 7 bases fitting TRBD1. CDR3 length: 12 residues. Per the germline V gene, CDR1 is DFQATT and CDR2 is SNEGSKA (reference sequence). V lost 4 bases and J lost 3; bases outside the gene matches: 1. In DNA, the CDR3 is TGCAGTGCTACGGACAGGACAGATACGCAGTATTTT. Translation: CSATDRTDTQYF.

This clonotype was seen repeatedly, ten times or more. The chain combines TRBV20-1 with TRBJ1-6; maybe TRBD1 (6 bases). CDR1 DFQATT and CDR2 SNEGSKA come from the germline V gene (reference sequence). Trimming cost V 5 bases and J 5 bases, with 13 bases left between them. This CDR3 region has 14 residues. In DNA, the CDR3 is TGCAGTGCTTTTTCTGCAGGGGATAATTCACCCCTCCACTTT. Encoded protein: CSAFSAGDNSPLHF.

The V and J genes are TRBV7-2 and TRBJ2-4; D could derive from TRBD1 or TRBD2 (5 bases each). The CDR3 has 15 amino acids. The germline V gene encodes CDR1 SGHTA and CDR2 FQGNSA. Trimming removed 5 bases from V and 6 bases from J, with 17 bases in between. In nucleotides, the CDR3 is TGTGCCAGCAGCACGACAGCGGTTGGAGGAAACATTCAGTACTTC. Translating gives CASSTTAVGGNIQYF.